A single sample is the source of the 16 T cell receptor beta chains below, sequenced in a study of blood T cell repertoires in COVID-19. Profiling relied on immunoSEQ multiplex PCR, and the TCRdb table lists in-frame clones only, not all of them. Here the sample spans about 370,000 clones, approximately 89% being singletons. The sample comprised PBMCs or T cells enriched from blood (not recorded which). The receptors were gathered from a middle-aged woman who had been exposed to COVID-19.

This clone has ten or more counts. V and J are TRBV7-2 and TRBJ2-2; D might be TRBD2 (5 bases). The CDR3 contains 15 residues. Per the germline V gene, CDR1 is SGHTA and CDR2 is FQGNSA. V lost 5 bases and J 6 bases, leaving 16 bases between the germline ends. CDR3 nucleotide sequence: TGTGCCAGCAGCCCTCGAGGGAGTTACGCCGGGGAGCTGTTTTTT. Its translation is CASSPRGSYAGELFF.

The chain joins TRBV5-5 to TRBJ1-2, with a tentative D call TRBD1 (5 bases). The CDR3 has 13 amino acids. Germline CDR1 is SGHKS and CDR2 is YYEKEE (reference sequence). Trimming removed 4 bases at V and 8 bases at J, with 15 bases between. CDR3 nucleotide sequence: TGTGCCAGCAGCCTGGAGGGGCAGTACGGCTACACCTTC. This encodes CASSLEGQYGYTF.

This chain joins TRBV10-3 and TRBJ1-2, with D tentatively TRBD1 (5 bases). This CDR3 contains 13 residues. Germline V CDR1 and CDR2: ENHRY, SYGVKD. Trimming shortened V by 7 bases and J by 7 bases, and 16 bases separated the two germline ends. CDR3 in DNA: TGTGCCATCAACCCCGGGGGGGAAGCTGGCTACACCTTC. Translation: CAINPGGEAGYTF.

The chain has TRBV7-2 and TRBJ2-1; TRBD2 agrees at 9 bases. The CDR3 has 17 residues. With V trimmed by 1 base and J by 5 bases, 9 bases remained unmatched. Germline V CDR1 and CDR2: SGHTA, FQGNSA. As DNA, the CDR3 is TGTGCCAGCAGCTTAGGAGGCCTAGCGGGAACGAACAATGAGCAGTTCTTC. Its protein is CASSLGGLAGTNNEQFF.

The genes are TRBV18 and TRBJ2-7; D unclear. The germline V gene encodes CDR1 KGHSH and CDR2 LQKENI. V gave up 3 bases and J gave up 2 bases, with 8 bases separating them. The CDR3 has 13 amino acids. In DNA form, the CDR3 reads TGTGCCAGCTCACCCCCACAAGCCTACGAGCAGTACTTC. Translating it yields CASSPPQAYEQYF.

CDR3 DNA sequence: TGTGCCACCAGCAGAGATTGGACAGGGGGTGGCTACACCTTC. This codes for CATSRDWTGGGYTF. This chain joins TRBV15 and TRBJ1-2; 10 bases map to TRBD1. Germline CDR1 LNHNV, CDR2 YYDKDF (reference sequence). V lost 0 bases and J lost 7; bases outside the gene matches: 2. The CDR3 is 14 residues long.

The chain links TRBV5-6 to TRBJ2-7; 11 nucleotides line up with TRBD2. Germline CDR1 SGHDT, CDR2 YYEEEE. V shed 5 bases, J shed 3 bases, and the junction held 7 bases outside the gene matches. The CDR3 loop spans 15 amino acids. The CDR3 coding sequence is TGTGCCAGCAGTTCTACCGGGACTAGCGGCTACGAGCAGTACTTC. Translated, it gives CASSSTGTSGYEQYF.

CDR3 sequence (DNA): TGTGCCAGCAGTGATCCCCGTGGGGGCCTGGGCTACACCTTC. Translation gives CASSDPRGGLGYTF. The rearrangement uses TRBV25-1 and TRBJ1-2; tentatively, D is TRBD1 (6 bases). Trimming stripped 3 bases from V and 8 bases from J, with 16 bases between. Germline V gene sequence: CDR1 MGHDK, CDR2 SYGVNS. CDR3 length: 14 amino acids.

This chain uses TRBV3-1 (or the pseudogene TRBV3-2) with TRBJ1-5; no clear D. V dropped 0 bases and J dropped 0 bases, with 6 bases sitting between them. Germline-derived CDR1 and CDR2 are LGHDT and YNNKEL (reference sequence). The CDR3 runs to 15 residues. The CDR3 region is CASSQDTLSNQPQHF. In nucleotides, the CDR3 is TGTGCCAGCAGCCAAGATACTCTTAGCAATCAGCCCCAGCATTTT.

The chain employs TRBV29-1 and TRBJ2-5; 8 nucleotides agree with TRBD1. Trimming removed 7 bases from V and 5 bases from J; junction bases left unmatched: 12. The CDR3 is 14 residues long. The germline gives CDR1 SQVTM, CDR2 ANQGSEA. The DNA for the CDR3 is TGCAGCGCCTACAGGACAGGGATCCACGAGACCCAGTACTTC. Protein: CSAYRTGIHETQYF.

The DNA of the CDR3 is TGTGCCAGCAGCTTAGTCGCGGTGAGCGGGAGAGGGTACAATGAGCAGTTCTTC. Translating it yields CASSLVAVSGRGYNEQFF. This chain joins TRBV7-9 and TRBJ2-1; 8 nucleotides align to TRBD2. There are 18 residues in the CDR3. Germline assignment: CDR1 SEHNR and CDR2 FQNEAQ (reference sequence). V dropped 1 base and J dropped 4; count of bases not matched to a gene: 12.

This clone has a single count. The rearrangement joins TRBV9 to TRBJ1-1; TRBD1 matches 7 bases. Germline CDR1 is SGDLS and CDR2 is YYNGEE. The CDR3 runs to 15 residues. V shed 0 bases, J shed 5 bases, and the junction held 7 bases outside the gene matches. The CDR3 region has the DNA TGTGCCAGCAGCGTAGGGGTACAGGGGTTAACTGAAGCTTTCTTT. Protein sequence: CASSVGVQGLTEAFF.

The rearrangement joins TRBV5-4 to TRBJ1-6; D gene uncertain. CDR3 length: 15 residues. CDR1 and CDR2 (germline): SGHNT, YYREEE (reference sequence). V was shortened by 2 bases and J by 5 bases, with 11 bases between the two germline ends. CDR3: CASSLGSDNNSPLHF. DNA for the CDR3: TGTGCCAGCAGCTTAGGCAGCGATAATAATTCACCCCTCCACTTT.

The chain carries TRBV5-1 and TRBJ2-7; 9 bases are shared with TRBD2. The germline V gene encodes CDR1 SGHRS and CDR2 YFSETQ. The ends lost 2 bases at V and 5 bases at J; junction bases unmatched: 5. The CDR3 sequence is 14 residues long. Here the CDR3 reads CASSLSGGRDEQYF. The CDR3 region has the DNA TGCGCCAGCAGCTTAAGCGGGGGGAGAGACGAGCAGTACTTC.

CDR3 nucleotide sequence: TGTGCCAGCAGCTGGCCTGAGCGGGGGGGCTCCTACGAGCAGTACTTC. Translated, it gives CASSWPERGGSYEQYF. The rearrangement uses TRBV5-5 and TRBJ2-7; TRBD2 matches at 10 bases. The CDR3 contains 16 residues. Germline trimming cut 3 bases from V and 0 bases from J; bases unmatched to any gene: 6. Germline assignment: CDR1 SGHKS and CDR2 YYEKEE (reference sequence).

The V and J genes are TRBV18 and TRBJ1-3; the D is unclear. Germline CDR1 reads KGHSH; CDR2 reads LQKENI. Trimming left V 7 bases short and J 4 bases short, with 11 bases between. This CDR3 contains 13 residues. CDR3 in DNA: TGTGCCAGCTACCCGGGTAGCGGAAACACCATATATTTT. The encoded protein is CASYPGSGNTIYF.